The 13 T cell receptor beta chains below come from one sample, sequenced in a study of CD8 T cells in ankylosing spondylitis. TCRdb passed the 5' RACE reads through MiXCR, listing each CDR3 protein once. The table lists around 150,000 distinct CDR3 sequences, under 45% of them singletons. The sequencing input was synovial fluid, either unsorted or a sorted T cell fraction (not recorded which). Receptors were obtained from a male donor with ankylosing spondylitis.

This clonotype was observed a few times. The CDR3: CASSMGPPYEQYF. As DNA, the CDR3 is TGTGCCAGCAGCATGGGCCCCCCCTACGAGCAGTACTTC. The V gene is TRBV11-3, the J gene TRBJ2-7; the D is unclear. The germline gives CDR1 SGHNT, CDR2 YENEEA. The CDR3 extends over 13 amino acids. Trimming left V 5 bases short and J 2 bases short, with 10 bases between.

This clonotype was counted ten times or more. The J gene is TRBJ1-2, the V gene TRBV21-1; whether TRBD1, the table's D call, matches the DNA was not checked. TRBV21-1 is described as a pseudogene. The CDR3 runs 15 residues. In DNA, the CDR3 is TGTGCCAGCAGCAAAAGGAGCGGGACAGATTATGGCTACACCTTC. Its translation: CASSKRSGTDYGYTF.

The chain carries TRBV10-3 and TRBJ1-1; D gene unclear. The CDR3 is made up of 13 amino acids. CDR1 is ENHRY and CDR2 is SYGVKD in the germline V gene. V was cut by 8 bases and J by 0 bases, with 10 bases left in between. CDR3 nucleotide sequence: TGTGCCATCGGTAGGGTCATGAACACTGAAGCTTTCTTT. This encodes CAIGRVMNTEAFF.

The J gene is TRBJ1-6, the V gene TRBV4-2, with D hard to call. This CDR3 has 22 residues. In germline, CDR1 is LGHNA, CDR2 YNFKEQ. The V end lost 1 base, the J end lost 0 bases, and 25 bases lay between the germline ends. As DNA, the CDR3 is TGTGCCAGCAGCCAAGGGGCAGATCCCATCCCTTCGGGCAGCTCCTATAATTCACCCCTCCACTTT. It specifies CASSQGADPIPSGSSYNSPLHF.

This clonotype was seen more than once but under ten times. This CDR3 reads CASSLVYPEQPQHF. CDR3 DNA sequence: TGTGCCAGCAGTTTAGTGTATCCTGAACAGCCCCAGCATTTT. The chain carries TRBV27 and TRBJ1-5; D gene unclear. CDR1 MNHEY and CDR2 SMNVEV come from the germline V gene (reference sequence). This CDR3 has 14 amino acids. Trimming removed 2 bases at V and 7 bases at J, with 12 bases between.

This chain joins TRBV12-3 or TRBV12-4 and TRBJ2-5; 8 bases fit TRBD2. The CDR3 loop spans 14 amino acids. After removal of 6 bases from V and 5 bases from J, the junction contained 8 bases not matched to a gene. The CDR3 sequence is CASSPGTSSETQYF. CDR3 nucleotides: TGTGCCAGCAGCCCCGGGACTAGTAGTGAGACCCAGTACTTC.

V and J are TRBV7-9 and TRBJ2-7; 7 bases are shared with TRBD2. The CDR3 has 16 amino acids. V was clipped by 1 base and J by 0 bases; unmatched bases: 6. Germline V gene data show CDR1 as SEHNR and CDR2 as FQNEAQ (reference sequence). The CDR3 DNA is TGTGCCAGCAGCTTAGGGCCCGGGACTAACTCCTACGAGCAGTACTTC. Translating gives CASSLGPGTNSYEQYF.

This clonotype was detected ten times or more. CDR3 protein: CASSIYDGVTEAFF. CDR3 in DNA: TGTGCCAGTAGTATTTATGACGGAGTCACTGAAGCTTTCTTT. The rearrangement links TRBV19 to TRBJ1-1; no clear D gene. The CDR3 extends over 14 amino acids. The V and J ends lost 3 bases and 4 bases respectively, with 12 bases between them. CDR1 is LNHDA and CDR2 is SQIVND in the germline V gene (reference sequence).

The chain uses TRBV18 and TRBJ1-1; weak D call: TRBD1 (6 bases). CDR1 is KGHSH and CDR2 is LQKENI in the germline V gene. This CDR3 comprises 14 residues. The ends were cut back, 3 bases at V and 5 bases at J, with 13 bases in the middle. The CDR3 region has the DNA TGTGCCAGCTCACCCTTGGGGGGCTTGACTGAAGCTTTCTTT. It is translated as CASSPLGGLTEAFF. The entire variable domain, with the rest obtained from reference TRBV18 and TRBJ1-1, is as follows: NAGVMQNPRHLVRRRGQEARLRCSPMKGHSHVYWYRQLPEEGLKFMVYLQKENIIDESGMPKERFSAEFPKEGPSILRIQQVVRGDSAAYFCASSPLGGLTEAFFGQGTRLTVV.

This clonotype has at least ten counts. The chain recombines TRBV4-1 with TRBJ1-2; D gene uncertain. V was clipped by 0 bases and J by 0 bases, with 11 bases between them. CDR1 and CDR2 (germline): MGHRA, YSYEKL. The CDR3 extends over 16 amino acids. CDR3: CASSQDSPIANYGYTF. The CDR3 DNA reads TGCGCCAGCAGCCAAGATAGCCCGATAGCTAACTATGGCTACACCTTC.

The sample holds many counts of this clonotype. The chain has TRBV6-1 and TRBJ2-5; 11 nucleotides match TRBD1. Germline trimming cut 7 bases from V and 4 bases from J; bases unmatched to any gene: 11. The CDR3 is 16 residues long. Per the germline V gene, CDR1 is MNHNS and CDR2 is SASEGT. The CDR3 nucleotides are TGTGCCAGCACCCAAACTCCGGGACAGGGGGTAGAGACCCAGTACTTC. As protein: CASTQTPGQGVETQYF.

This chain links TRBV5-1 with TRBJ2-2, with TRBD2 identical over 10 bases. This CDR3 is built from 17 residues. V lost 0 bases, J lost 4 bases, and 6 bases stayed unmatched. Germline assignment: CDR1 SGHRS and CDR2 YFSETQ. The CDR3 sequence: CASSLVPSGGRTGELFF. CDR3 coding DNA: TGCGCCAGCAGCTTGGTACCTAGCGGGGGACGCACCGGGGAGCTGTTTTTT.

This chain connects TRBV20-1 to TRBJ2-1; D remains unclear. V lost 5 bases and J 0 bases, leaving 14 bases between the germline ends. CDR1 is DFQATT, CDR2 SNEGSKA, per germline (reference sequence). The CDR3 runs to 15 residues. The DNA of the CDR3 is TGCAGTGCTGGAAGACCTGACCGCTCCTACAATGAGCAGTTCTTC. This sequence encodes CSAGRPDRSYNEQFF.